The 8 T cell receptor beta chains listed next were all sequenced from one sample in a study of cytotoxic CD8 clonotypes in ibrutinib-treated CLL. Assay: immunoSEQ multiplex PCR; the TCRdb copy retains only in-frame clones and omits some. Of some 85,000 clones in the sample, approximately 77% were seen once. The material was PBMCs, obtained after 24 months of ibrutinib treatment. These receptors all come from a human donor with chronic lymphocytic leukemia.

The genes are TRBV7-9 and TRBJ2-3; 11 bases match TRBD2. Germline V gene lookup returns CDR1 SEHNR and CDR2 FQNEAQ (reference sequence). The CDR3 is 14 amino acids. With V trimmed by 1 base and J by 6 bases, 0 bases remained unmatched. This CDR3 reads CASSLGTSGDTQYF. CDR3 DNA: TGTGCCAGCAGCTTAGGGACTAGCGGGGATACGCAGTATTTT.

This chain uses TRBV6-5 with TRBJ1-5; 7 bases agree with TRBD1. CDR3 length: 15 amino acids. The germline CDR1 and CDR2 sequences are MNHEY and SVGAGI. With V trimmed by 0 bases and J by 6 bases, 5 bases remained unmatched. The CDR3 reads CASSYSNQGGQPQHF. The CDR3 coding sequence is TGTGCCAGCAGTTACTCGAATCAGGGGGGTCAGCCCCAGCATTTT.

V gene TRBV7-3 combines with J gene TRBJ2-1; TRBD2 agrees at 11 bases. Trimming took 8 bases from V and 7 from J; bases not matched to a gene: 16. From germline, CDR1 is SGHTA and CDR2 FQGTGA. The CDR3 runs 17 residues. CDR3 bases: TGTGCCAGCGCCCCTGAAGCTTTGGGACTAGCGGTAAATGAGCAGTTCTTC. This sequence encodes CASAPEALGLAVNEQFF.

The V and J genes are TRBV19 and TRBJ1-5, with D possibly being TRBD1 (5 bases). The germline V gene has CDR1 LNHDA and CDR2 SQIVND (reference sequence). The V end lost 3 bases, the J end lost 7 bases, and 13 bases lay between the germline ends. The CDR3 sequence is 14 residues long. CDR3 residues: CASSIGAGEQPQHF. CDR3 nucleotide sequence: TGTGCCAGTAGTATTGGAGCGGGGGAGCAGCCCCAGCATTTT.

The V call is TRBV18, the J call TRBJ2-2; 9 bases agree with TRBD1. CDR3 size: 15 residues. V gave up 3 bases and J gave up 3 bases; unmatched junction bases: 2. The germline gives CDR1 KGHSH, CDR2 LQKENI. CDR3 DNA sequence: TGTGCCAGCTCACCGGGACAGGGATACACCGGGGAGCTGTTTTTT. Protein: CASSPGQGYTGELFF.

This chain links TRBV25-1 with TRBJ2-1; the D gene is possibly TRBD1 (5 bases). Trimming stripped 0 bases from V and 9 bases from J, with 12 bases between. The CDR3 totals 14 residues. Germline CDR1 is MGHDK and CDR2 is SYGVNS. CDR3 sequence reads: CASSEYQGATEQFF. The CDR3 nucleotides read TGTGCCAGCAGTGAATACCAGGGCGCAACTGAGCAGTTCTTC.

The chain combines TRBV2 with TRBJ2-3; D is undetermined. This CDR3 is built from 13 residues. The V end was cut by 7 bases, the J end by 2 bases, with 10 bases between. CDR1 is SNHLY, CDR2 FYNNEI, per germline. The CDR3 sequence: CASKIPFTDTQYF. In nucleotides, the CDR3 is TGTGCCAGCAAAATTCCCTTCACAGATACGCAGTATTTT.

The chain uses TRBV19 and TRBJ1-2, with 7 nucleotides matching TRBD1. Per germline, CDR1 LNHDA and CDR2 SQIVND (reference sequence). The ends lost 10 bases at V and 8 bases at J; junction bases unmatched: 7. The CDR3 is 11 amino acids. The CDR3 nucleotides read TGTGCCACCTTGCACAGGGGAGGCTACACCTTC. This gives the protein CATLHRGGYTF. The complete variable domain, with remaining parts taken from reference TRBV19 and TRBJ1-2, reads DGGITQSPKYLFRKEGQNVTLSCEQNLNHDAMYWYRQDPGQGLRLIYYSQIVNDFQKGDIAEGYSVSREKKESFPLTVTSAQKNPTAFYLCATLHRGGYTFGSGTRLTVV.